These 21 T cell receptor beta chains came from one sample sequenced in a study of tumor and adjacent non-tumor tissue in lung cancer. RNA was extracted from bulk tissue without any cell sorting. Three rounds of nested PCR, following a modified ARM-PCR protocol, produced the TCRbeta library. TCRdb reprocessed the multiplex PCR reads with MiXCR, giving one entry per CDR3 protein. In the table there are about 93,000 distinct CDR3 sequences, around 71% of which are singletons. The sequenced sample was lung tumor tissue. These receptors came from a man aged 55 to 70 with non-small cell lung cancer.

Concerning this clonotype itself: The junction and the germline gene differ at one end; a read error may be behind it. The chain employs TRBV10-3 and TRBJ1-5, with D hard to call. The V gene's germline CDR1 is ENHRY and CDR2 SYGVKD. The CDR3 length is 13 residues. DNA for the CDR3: TGCGCCTTCAGTGAGTCGAAGGGTCAGCCCCAGCATTTT. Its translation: CAFSESKGQPQHF.

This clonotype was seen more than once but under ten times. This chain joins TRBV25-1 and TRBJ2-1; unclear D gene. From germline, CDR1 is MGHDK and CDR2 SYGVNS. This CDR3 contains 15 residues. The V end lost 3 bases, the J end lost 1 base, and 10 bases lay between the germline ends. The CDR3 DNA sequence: TGTGCCAGCAGTGATTCCTTCAGATCCTACAATGAGCAGTTCTTC. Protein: CASSDSFRSYNEQFF.

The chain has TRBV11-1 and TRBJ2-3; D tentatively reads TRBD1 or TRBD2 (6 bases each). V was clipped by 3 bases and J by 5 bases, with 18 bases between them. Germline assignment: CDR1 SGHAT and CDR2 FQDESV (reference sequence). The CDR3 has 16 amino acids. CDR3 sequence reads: CASSFVPGAEGDTQYF. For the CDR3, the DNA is TGTGCCAGCAGCTTCGTCCCGGGGGCCGAGGGAGATACGCAGTATTTT.

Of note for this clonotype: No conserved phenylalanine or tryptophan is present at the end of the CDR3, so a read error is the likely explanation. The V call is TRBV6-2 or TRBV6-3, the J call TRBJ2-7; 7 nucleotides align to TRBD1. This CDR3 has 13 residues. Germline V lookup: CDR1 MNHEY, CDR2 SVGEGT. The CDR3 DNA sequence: TGTGCCAGCAGTTACAGGACAGGCTACAAGCAGTACATC. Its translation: CASSYRTGYKQYI.

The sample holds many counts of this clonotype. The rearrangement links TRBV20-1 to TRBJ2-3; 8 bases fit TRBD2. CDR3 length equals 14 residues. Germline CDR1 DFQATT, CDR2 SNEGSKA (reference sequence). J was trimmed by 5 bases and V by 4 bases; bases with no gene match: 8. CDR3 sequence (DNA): TGCAGTGCTACCGGGGGGGGGTCGAAAGATACGCAGTATTTT. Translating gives CSATGGGSKDTQYF.

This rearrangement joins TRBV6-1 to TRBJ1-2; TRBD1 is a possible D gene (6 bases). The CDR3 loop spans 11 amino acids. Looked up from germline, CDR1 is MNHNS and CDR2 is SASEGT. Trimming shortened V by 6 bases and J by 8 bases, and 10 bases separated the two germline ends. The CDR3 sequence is CASSYRDGYTF. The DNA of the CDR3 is TGTGCCAGCAGCTACAGGGACGGCTACACCTTC.

CDR3 bases: TGCAGTGCTAGGACAGGGGGCACTGAAGCTTTCTTT. Amino acids: CSARTGGTEAFF. The gene calls are TRBV20-1 and TRBJ1-1; 9 bases fit TRBD1. CDR3 length: 12 amino acids. Germline loops: CDR1 DFQATT, CDR2 SNEGSKA (reference sequence). V lost 3 bases, J lost 4 bases, and 0 bases stayed unmatched.

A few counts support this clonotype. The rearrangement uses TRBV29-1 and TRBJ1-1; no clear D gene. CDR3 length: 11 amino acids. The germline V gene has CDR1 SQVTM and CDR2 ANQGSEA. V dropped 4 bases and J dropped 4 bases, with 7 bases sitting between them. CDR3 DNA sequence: TGCAGCGTTGCTACGGTCACTGAAGCTTTCTTT. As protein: CSVATVTEAFF. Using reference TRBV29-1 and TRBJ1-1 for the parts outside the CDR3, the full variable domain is SAVISQKPSRDICQRGTSLTIQCQVDSQVTMMFWYRQQPGQSLTLIATANQGSEATYESGFVIDKFPISRPNLTFSTLTVSNMSPEDSSIYLCSVATVTEAFFGQGTRLTVV.

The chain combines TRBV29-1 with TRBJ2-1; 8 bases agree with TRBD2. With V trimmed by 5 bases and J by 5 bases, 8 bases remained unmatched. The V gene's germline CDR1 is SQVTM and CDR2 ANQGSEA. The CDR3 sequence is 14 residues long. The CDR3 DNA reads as TGCAGCGTTCTGGGACTAGTGGGACACAATGAGCAGTTCTTC. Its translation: CSVLGLVGHNEQFF.

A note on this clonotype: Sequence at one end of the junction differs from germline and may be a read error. CDR3 sequence (DNA): TGCGCCAGCAGGTTGGCAGGACAGCGGAGCTCTGGAAACACCATATATTTT. Protein product: CASRLAGQRSSGNTIYF. V usage is TRBV5-1 and J usage is TRBJ1-3; tentatively, D is TRBD1 (6 bases). Per germline, CDR1 SGHRS and CDR2 YFSETQ. CDR3 length equals 17 residues.

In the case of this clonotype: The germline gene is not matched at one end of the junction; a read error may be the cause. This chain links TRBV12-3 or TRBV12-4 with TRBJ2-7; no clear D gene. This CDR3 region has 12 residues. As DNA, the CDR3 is TGTGCCAGCAGCCCCGTTTTCTGCGAGCAATACTTC. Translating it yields CASSPVFCEQYF.

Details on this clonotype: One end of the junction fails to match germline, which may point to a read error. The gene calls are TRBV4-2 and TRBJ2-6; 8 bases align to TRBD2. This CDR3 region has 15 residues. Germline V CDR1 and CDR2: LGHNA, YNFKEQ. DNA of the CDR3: TGTGCCAGCAGCCAAGGTAGAGCGGGGGCCAACGTCATGACTTTC. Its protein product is CASSQGRAGANVMTF.

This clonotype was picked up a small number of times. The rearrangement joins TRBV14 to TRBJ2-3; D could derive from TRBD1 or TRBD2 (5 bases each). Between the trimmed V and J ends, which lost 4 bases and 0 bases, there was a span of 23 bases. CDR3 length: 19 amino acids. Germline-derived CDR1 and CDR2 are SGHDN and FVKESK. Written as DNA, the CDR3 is TGTGCCAGCAGCCCGGGACCGACCTTATCCGACCCTAGCACAGATACGCAGTATTTT. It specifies CASSPGPTLSDPSTDTQYF.

The CDR3 bases are TGTGTCAACAGTTCCGCTGGGGACAGCGGGTACGAGCAGTACTTC. This encodes CVNSSAGDSGYEQYF. The V gene is TRBV6-6, the J gene TRBJ2-7, with D perhaps matching TRBD1 (7 bases). Germline V lookup: CDR1 MNHNY, CDR2 SVGAGI (reference sequence). The CDR3 is made up of 15 amino acids.

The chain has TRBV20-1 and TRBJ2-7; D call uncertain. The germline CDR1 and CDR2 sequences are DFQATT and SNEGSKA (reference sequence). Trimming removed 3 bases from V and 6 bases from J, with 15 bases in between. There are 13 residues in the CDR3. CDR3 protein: CSASSLERGEQYF. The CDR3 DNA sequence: TGCAGTGCTAGCTCCCTGGAGCGAGGCGAGCAGTACTTC.

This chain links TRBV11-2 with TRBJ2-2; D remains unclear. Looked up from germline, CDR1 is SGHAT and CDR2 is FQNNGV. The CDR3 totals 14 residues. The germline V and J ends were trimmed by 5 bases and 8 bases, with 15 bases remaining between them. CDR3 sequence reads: CASSQILTIGELFF. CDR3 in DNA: TGTGCCAGCAGCCAGATACTTACCATAGGGGAGCTGTTTTTT.

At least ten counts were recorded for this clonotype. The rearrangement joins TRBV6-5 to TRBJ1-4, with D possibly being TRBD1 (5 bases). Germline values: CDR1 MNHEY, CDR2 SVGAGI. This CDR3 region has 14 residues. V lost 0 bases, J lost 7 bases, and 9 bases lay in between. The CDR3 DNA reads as TGTGCCAGCAGTTACTCGACAGTACCTGAAAAACTGTTTTTT. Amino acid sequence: CASSYSTVPEKLFF.

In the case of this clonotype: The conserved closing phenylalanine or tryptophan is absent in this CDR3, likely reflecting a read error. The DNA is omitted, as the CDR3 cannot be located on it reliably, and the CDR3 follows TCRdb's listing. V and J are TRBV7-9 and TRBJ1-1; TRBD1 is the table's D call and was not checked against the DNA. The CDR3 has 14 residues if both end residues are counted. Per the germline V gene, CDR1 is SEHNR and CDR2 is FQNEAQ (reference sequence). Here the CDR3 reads CASSSLGTGAEALS.

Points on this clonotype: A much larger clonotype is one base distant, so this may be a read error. The CDR3 region has the DNA TGCGGTGCTAGTGGGACCGTTTCTCGCACAGATACGCAGTATTTT. Its translation: CGASGTVSRTDTQYF. The chain has TRBV20-1 and TRBJ2-3, with D perhaps TRBD1 or TRBD2 (5 bases each). CDR1 is DFQATT and CDR2 is SNEGSKA in the germline V gene (reference sequence). The CDR3 length is 15 residues.

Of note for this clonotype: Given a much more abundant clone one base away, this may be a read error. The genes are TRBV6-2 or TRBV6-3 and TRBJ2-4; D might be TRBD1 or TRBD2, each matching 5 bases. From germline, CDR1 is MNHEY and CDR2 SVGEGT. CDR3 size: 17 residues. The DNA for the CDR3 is TGTGCCGGCAGTTACGCCCCGGGGCTACTAGCCAAAAACATTCAGTACTTC. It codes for CAGSYAPGLLAKNIQYF.

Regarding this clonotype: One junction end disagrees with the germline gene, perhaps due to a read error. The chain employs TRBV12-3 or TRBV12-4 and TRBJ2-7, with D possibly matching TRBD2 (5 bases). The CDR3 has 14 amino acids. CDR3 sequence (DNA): TGTACCAGCAGTTTATGGGCGAACGGAGGCGAGCAGTACTTC. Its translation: CTSSLWANGGEQYF.